In this sample, the clone carrying this T cell receptor beta chain turned up once. Its antigen is not known. The entry originates in a study of T cells in narcolepsy. The method was immunoSEQ multiplex PCR; TCRdb's version includes in-frame clones alone and lacks a portion of them. Of roughly 40,000 clones in the sample, approximately 86% were seen once. Study-wide points: Comparing one patient's CSF and blood CD4+ clonotypes highlighted HCRT- and TRIB2-specific autoreactive clonotypes.

V was shortened by 5 bases and J by 5 bases, with 8 bases between the two germline ends. The CDR3 has 12 residues. Germline V lookup: CDR1 SGHTA, CDR2 FQGNSA. Sequencing was carried out using CD45RA- memory CD4+ T cells from PBMCs. The chain combines TRBV7-2 with TRBJ2-3; D ambiguous. The clonotype was recovered from a human donor with narcolepsy. The CDR3 protein is CASSPTLDTQYF. The CDR3 DNA reads as TGTGCCAGCAGCCCCACATTAGATACGCAGTATTTT. Full variable domain (outside the CDR3, taken from reference TRBV7-2 and TRBJ2-3): GAGVSQSPSNKVTEKGKDVELRCDPISGHTALYWYRQSLGQGLEFLIYFQGNSAPDKSGLPSDRFSAERTGGSVSTLTIQRTQQEDSAVYLCASSPTLDTQYFGPGTRLTVL.